This T cell receptor (beta chain) derives from a study of T-cell reconstitution after alpha-beta-depleted transplantation in children (TCRdb year 2016). Concerning the study at large: Using TCR repertoire profiling, the study quantitatively followed how T-cell immune reconstitution unfolded in children after TCRalphabeta/CD19-depleted allogeneic hematopoietic cell transplantation.

Libraries were made using PCR. Sequencing was performed on an Illumina HiSeq 2500. TCR library preparation used molecular barcoding, with unique molecular identifiers applied to normalize quantification of the TCRbeta repertoire. TCRdb took the public reads, trimmed them with fastp at Q25, ran MiXCR for clone calling and kept in-frame beta chains. Every distinct CDR3 protein forms one entry, paired with its most common genes and DNA. A total of approximately 520,000 distinct CDR3 sequences appear in this sample, over 25% of them only once. The ten largest clones take up roughly 2.5% of the sample. This clonotype showed up just a few times. Its antigen remains unidentified. Base-call qualities are not available, and no considerably larger clone is one nucleotide away. The CDR3 runs 14 residues from the cysteine to the phenylalanine. Just CDR3 DNA is preserved here, 42 bases in frame from base 1. Cut back by 0 bases and 4 bases, the V and J ends lie 6 bases apart. CDR1 is given as LGHNA and CDR2 as YNFKEQ, both from the germline V gene.

The material was PBMCs from the stem cell graft donor, obtained from the stem cell graft. The origin of this receptor is a human donor who donated a stem cell graft to a child with aplastic anemia. The rearrangement combines TRBV4-2 with TRBJ2-2, with TRBD2 perhaps the D gene, on 6 matching bases. CDR3 loop: CASSQEGGTGELFF. The bases read TGTGCCAGCAGCCAAGAGGGGGGCACCGGGGAGCTGTTTTTT.